The 3 T cell receptor beta chains below were found in one sample sequenced in a study of blood T cell repertoires in COVID-19. Some clones are missing from TCRdb's copy, which holds only in-frame ones; the method was immunoSEQ multiplex PCR. The sample holds more than 200,000 clones; 70% to 90% are singletons and the top ten take 0.7%. Material: peripheral blood. The receptors come from a human donor in a cohort sampled during active COVID-19.

The CDR3 coding sequence is TGTGCCAGCTCACCACCCGGACAGGGATTTTTTGGCTACACCTTC. It encodes CASSPPGQGFFGYTF. The chain has TRBV18 and TRBJ1-2, with TRBD1 matching over 8 bases. CDR3 length: 15 residues. V dropped 0 bases and J dropped 7; count of bases not matched to a gene: 7. Germline V gene lookup returns CDR1 KGHSH and CDR2 LQKENI.

The chain has TRBV28 and TRBJ1-3; 7 nucleotides line up with TRBD1. The germline V gene encodes CDR1 MDHEN and CDR2 SYDVKM. The CDR3 contains 14 residues. The V segment lost 5 bases and the J segment 4 bases; nucleotides outside the gene matches: 5. CDR3 DNA: TGTGCCAGCAGTACAGGGGAGGCGGGAAACACCATATATTTT. The encoded protein is CASSTGEAGNTIYF.

This clone appeared a few times. This sequence joins TRBV11-2 and TRBJ1-5; the D gene is possibly TRBD1 (5 bases). Trimming cost V 1 base and J 2 bases, with 9 bases left between them. Looked up from germline, CDR1 is SGHAT and CDR2 is FQNNGV. This CDR3 has 15 residues. DNA for the CDR3: TGTGCCAGCAGCTTAGGGGGCACCCGCAATCAGCCCCAGCATTTT. The encoded protein is CASSLGGTRNQPQHF.